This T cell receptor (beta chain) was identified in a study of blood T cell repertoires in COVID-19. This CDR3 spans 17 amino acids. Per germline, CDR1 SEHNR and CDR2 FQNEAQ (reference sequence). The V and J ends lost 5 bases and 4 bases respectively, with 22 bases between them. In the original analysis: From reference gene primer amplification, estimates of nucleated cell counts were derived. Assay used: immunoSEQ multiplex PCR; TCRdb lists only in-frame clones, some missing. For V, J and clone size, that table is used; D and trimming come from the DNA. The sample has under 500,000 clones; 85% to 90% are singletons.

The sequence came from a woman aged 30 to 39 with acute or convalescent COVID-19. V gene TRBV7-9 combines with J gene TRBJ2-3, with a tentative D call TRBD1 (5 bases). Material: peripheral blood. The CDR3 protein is CASSNYGMAGWPDTQYF. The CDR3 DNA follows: TGTGCCAGCAGCAACTACGGCATGGCAGGGTGGCCAGATACGCAGTATTTT.